In this sample, the clone carrying this TCR beta chain turned up once. Its matching antigen is unknown. Profiled with immunoSEQ multiplex PCR; TCRdb holds only in-frame clones, not every one. The repertoire has 100,000 to 150,000 clones, roughly nine tenths of them found once; the top ten carry around 1.5%. The data stem from a study of T cell responses to AZD1222 COVID-19 vaccine. Study summary: Second doses that came at about 4 or about 12 weeks were put together. Study-wide points: Mostly white British, mostly female donors; authors suggested clonal diversity may be underestimated.

The V gene's germline CDR1 is GTSNPN and CDR2 SVGIG (reference sequence). The CDR3 contains 15 residues. The junction had 6 bases not matched to a gene; V was cut back by 1 base and J by 5 bases. The material was peripheral blood, obtained on day 0 of AZD1222 vaccination. The clonotype was recovered from an adult in good health. This chain uses TRBV30 with TRBJ2-2; 8 nucleotides line up with TRBD1. The CDR3 bases are TGTGCCTGGAGTGACGGGACAGGCGAGACCGGGGAGCTGTTTTTT. Residues: CAWSDGTGETGELFF.